These T cell receptor beta chains were read from a single sample in a study of blood T cell repertoires in COVID-19. The method was immunoSEQ multiplex PCR; TCRdb's version includes in-frame clones alone and lacks a portion of them. The repertoire holds over 130,000 clones, with about 79% as singletons. The sample was PBMCs or T cells enriched from blood (not recorded which). Receptor source: a woman aged 45-60 years who had recovered from COVID-19. The CDR3 runs from the conserved cysteine through the conserved F or W. The order of the fields is D gene, clone size, V gene, J gene, CDR3 DNA, CDR3 protein. A D gene is named only where the DNA matches it firmly. Not every row has a clone size; where given, it reads once, few, many or a size class.

TRBD1	NA	TRBV2	TRBJ1-5	TGTGCCAGCATGCAGGGGGCCGGGGGATATTATAGCAATCAGCCCCAGCATTTT	CASMQGAGGYYSNQPQHF
NA	NA	TRBV9	TRBJ2-6	TGTGCCAGCAGCGTAGCTCGGGGCTCTGGGGCCAACGTCCTGACTTTC	CASSVARGSGANVLTF
TRBD1	NA	TRBV27	TRBJ2-7	TGTGCCAGCAGTTCCCGGACAGGGGGATACGAGCAGTACTTC	CASSSRTGGYEQYF
NA	few	TRBV19	TRBJ1-6	TGTGCCACCCGGGGGGGAAAATATTCACCCCTCCACTTT	CATRGGKYSPLHF
NA	NA	TRBV3-1/TRBV3-2	TRBJ2-4	TGTGCCAGCAGCCAAAATCCCGGGACCAAAAACATTCAGTACTTC	CASSQNPGTKNIQYF
NA	NA	TRBV18	TRBJ1-1	TGTGCCAGCTCCCGGTCGGAACTAGGAGAGACTGAAGCTTTCTTT	CASSRSELGETEAFF
TRBD2	few	TRBV28	TRBJ2-3	TGTGCCAGCAGTTCGGGGACTAGCGGATTCACAGATACGCAGTATTTT	CASSSGTSGFTDTQYF
TRBD2	NA	TRBV12-5	TRBJ2-2	TGTGCTAGTGGTTGGGGGGGACCGAACACCGGGGAGCTGTTTTTT	CASGWGGPNTGELFF
TRBD2	few	TRBV2	TRBJ2-1	TGTGCCAGCAGTGGTGATAGCGGGATCGAGCAGTTCTTC	CASSGDSGIEQFF
NA	NA	TRBV18	TRBJ1-1	TGTGCCAGCTCACTCCAGGGGAGGAACACTGAAGCTTTCTTT	CASSLQGRNTEAFF
NA	NA	TRBV7-2	TRBJ1-1	TGTGCCAGCAGCTTTAGAAAGGGGGAAGCTTTCTTT	CASSFRKGEAFF
NA	once	TRBV19	TRBJ1-5	TGTGCCAGCACCTCAGGACAACCTAGCAATCAGCCCCAGCATTTT	CASTSGQPSNQPQHF
TRBD2	NA	TRBV10-1	TRBJ2-3	TGCGCCAGCAGTGAGGATGGCGGGAGGGCCCAGACAGATACGCAGTATTTT	CASSEDGGRAQTDTQYF
NA	NA	TRBV10-3	TRBJ2-2	TGTGCCATCAGAATTGCCGGGGGTTCCGGGGAGCTGTTTTTT	CAIRIAGGSGELFF
TRBD1	few	TRBV5-1	TRBJ1-4	TGCGCCAGCTCGCCTCAGGGGGTAAGGGAAAAACTGTTTTTT	CASSPQGVREKLFF
NA	NA	TRBV2	TRBJ2-6	TGTGCCAGCGCAGGTAGCTCTGGGGCCAACGTCCTGACTTTC	CASAGSSGANVLTF
TRBD2	NA	TRBV18	TRBJ2-7	TGTGCCAGCTCACCACTAGCGGGGGGATCCCTCGAGCAGTACTTC	CASSPLAGGSLEQYF
NA	NA	TRBV27	TRBJ2-7	TGTGCCAGCAGTCCAAGGGCGGGCCGCTACGAGCAGTACTTC	CASSPRAGRYEQYF
NA	NA	TRBV19	TRBJ2-3	TGTGCCAGTAGTATAGGGGCTAGCGTACTCACAGATACGCAGTATTTT	CASSIGASVLTDTQYF
TRBD2	NA	TRBV10-3	TRBJ2-7	TGTGCCATCAGTGAGACGGGACTAGCGGGCGAGCAGTACTTC	CAISETGLAGEQYF
TRBD1	NA	TRBV9	TRBJ2-7	TGTGCCAGCAGCGACTCTGACAGGGGAACCTACGAGCAGTACTTC	CASSDSDRGTYEQYF
NA	NA	TRBV6-5	TRBJ1-3	TGTGCCAGCAGGATAGGGGTCTCTGGAAACACCATATATTTT	CASRIGVSGNTIYF
NA	NA	TRBV29-1	TRBJ1-3	TGCAGCGTTGTAGGGGACAACTTACTTTCTGGAAACACCATATATTTT	CSVVGDNLLSGNTIYF
NA	NA	TRBV5-6	TRBJ1-2	TGTGCCAGCAGCTTGGTTTTGGGAGGAGGAGGCTACACCTTC	CASSLVLGGGGYTF
TRBD1	NA	TRBV3-1/TRBV3-2	TRBJ1-3	TGTGCCAGCAGCCAAGGACAGGGCCGAAACACCATATATTTT	CASSQGQGRNTIYF
NA	NA	TRBV18	TRBJ1-1	TGTGCCAGCTCACCATTACAGGACAGTAAGCCAGCTTTCTTT	CASSPLQDSKPAFF
TRBD1	NA	TRBV5-4	TRBJ1-2	TGTGCCAGCAGCTTTGGGACAGTGGCGCGGGGCTACACCTTC	CASSFGTVARGYTF
NA	NA	TRBV5-6	TRBJ1-2	TGTGCCAGCAGCTTGGTCAGGATCGCTAACTATGGCTACACCTTC	CASSLVRIANYGYTF
TRBD2	NA	TRBV7-3	TRBJ2-3	TGTGCCAGCAGCTTAGCCGGCTTAGCGGGGGGCACAGATACGCAGTATTTT	CASSLAGLAGGTDTQYF
TRBD1	NA	TRBV5-1	TRBJ1-2	TGCGCCAGCAGCTATCCCGGGGACAGATACTATGGCTACACCTTC	CASSYPGDRYYGYTF
TRBD1	NA	TRBV28	TRBJ1-4	TGTGCCACCACAGGGGGTTCTAATGAAAAACTGTTTTTT	CATTGGSNEKLFF
NA	NA	TRBV5-1	TRBJ2-3	TGCGCCAGCAGCTTTAATGAGGATACGCAGTATTTT	CASSFNEDTQYF
TRBD2	NA	TRBV19	TRBJ2-1	TGTGCCAGTAGTCCGGGACTAGCCCTTGGGGATGAGCAGTTCTTC	CASSPGLALGDEQFF
TRBD1	NA	TRBV5-4	TRBJ1-2	TGTGCCAGCAGCTTGACAGGGGGCGCGGGCTACACCTTC	CASSLTGGAGYTF
NA	NA	TRBV12-5	TRBJ1-3	TGTGCTAGTGGTAACCCCCTGGGGGGGCAAGGTGGAAACACCATATATTTT	CASGNPLGGQGGNTIYF
NA	NA	TRBV11-2	TRBJ2-7	TGTGCCAGCAGCCTAAGGGGCGAGCAGTACTTC	CASSLRGEQYF
NA	NA	TRBV5-1	TRBJ2-3	TGCGCCAGCAGCTTGGAGTGGCGGCGGGCAGATACGCAGTATTTT	CASSLEWRRADTQYF
TRBD1	NA	TRBV5-5	TRBJ1-2	TGTGCCAGCAGCATTCCCGGGACAGGCTATGGCTACACCTTC	CASSIPGTGYGYTF
TRBD1	few	TRBV18	TRBJ1-4	TGTGCCAGCTCACCGGGACAGGGGGGTGAAAAACTGTTTTTT	CASSPGQGGEKLFF
NA	NA	TRBV5-6	TRBJ2-4	TGTGCCAGCAGCTTGGCCGGACTACAACTTCTAGCCAAAAACATTCAGTACTTC	CASSLAGLQLLAKNIQYF
NA	NA	TRBV2	TRBJ2-7	TGTGCCAGCAGTGAACATCCAGGCCTCTACGAGCAGTACTTC	CASSEHPGLYEQYF
NA	NA	TRBV9	TRBJ2-1	TGTGCCAGCAGCGTAGGGGACAACGCCTACAATGAGCAGTTCTTC	CASSVGDNAYNEQFF
TRBD1	NA	TRBV10-3	TRBJ2-3	TGTGCCATCAGCCCGGGACAGGGGAGGTCGGATACGCAGTATTTT	CAISPGQGRSDTQYF
NA	NA	TRBV6-1	TRBJ1-2	TGTGCCAGCAGTGACGGCGGTCTAGGCTACACCTTC	CASSDGGLGYTF